The source of this TCR beta chain is a study of T-cell memory formation after mild COVID-19. General study points: From day 15 to 85, contracting clones were balanced between CD4 and CD8, whereas later expanders leaned toward CD4+. Certain responding clones were present in pre-infection memory, suggesting participation of cross-reactive memory. The study found contracting CD4+ clones mainly in CM and EM and contracting CD8+ clones in EMRA.

In regard to this clonotype: Antigen unknown.

Germline V CDR1 and CDR2: SGDLS, YYNGEE. The V and J ends lost 0 bases and 1 base respectively, with 8 bases between them. CDR3 length equals 15 residues. TCRdb reanalysed the 5' RACE reads using MiXCR and keeps one entry per CDR3 protein. The sample shows 55,000 to 75,000 distinct CDR3 sequences, roughly 25% of them seen only once. Sequencing used PBMCs or a T cell subset sorted from them (not recorded which). The receptor's source is a man aged 18 to 29 who had mild COVID-19 (a few samples of this study predate the infection). Cell type and time point are not known. The genes are TRBV9 and TRBJ2-1; perhaps TRBD2 as D (5 bases). This CDR3 is CASSVAEGSYNEQFF. CDR3 bases: TGTGCCAGCAGCGTAGCAGAGGGTTCCTACAATGAGCAGTTCTTC.